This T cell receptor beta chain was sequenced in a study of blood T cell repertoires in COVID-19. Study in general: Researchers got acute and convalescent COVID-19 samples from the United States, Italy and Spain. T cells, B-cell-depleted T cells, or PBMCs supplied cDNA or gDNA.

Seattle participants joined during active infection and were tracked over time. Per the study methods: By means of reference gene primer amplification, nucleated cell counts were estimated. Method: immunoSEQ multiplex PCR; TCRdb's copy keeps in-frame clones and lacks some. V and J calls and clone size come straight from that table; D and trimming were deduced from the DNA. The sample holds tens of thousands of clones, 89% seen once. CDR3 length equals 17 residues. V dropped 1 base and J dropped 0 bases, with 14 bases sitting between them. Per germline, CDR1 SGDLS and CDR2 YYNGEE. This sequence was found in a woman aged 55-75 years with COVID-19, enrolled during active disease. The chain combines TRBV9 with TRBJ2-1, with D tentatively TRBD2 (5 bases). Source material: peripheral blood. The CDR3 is CASSVSAYGDSYNEQFF. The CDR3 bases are TGTGCCAGCAGCGTATCCGCCTACGGGGACTCCTACAATGAGCAGTTCTTC.